These 28 T cell receptor beta chains came from one sample sequenced in a study of CD8 T cells in Susac syndrome. An input of about 0.5 to 1 ug of RNA was subjected to reverse transcription using random hexamers. TCRdb redid the calling of the immunoSEQ multiplex PCR reads with MiXCR, one entry per CDR3 protein. Among approximately 220,000 distinct CDR3 sequences, 80% to 95% were seen once, and the ten largest hold roughly 0.13%. Sequencing was carried out using CD8+ T cells from PBMCs. All receptors derive from a human donor with multiple sclerosis.

This clonotype turned up a few times. The chain combines TRBV4-1 with TRBJ2-7; a possible D gene is TRBD2 (6 bases). Per the germline V gene, CDR1 is MGHRA and CDR2 is YSYEKL. The germline V and J ends were trimmed by 8 bases and 5 bases, with 19 bases remaining between them. The CDR3 sequence is 14 residues long. The CDR3 DNA reads as TGCGCCAGCCCCCGTCAGGAGGGCCGGAACGAGCAGTACTTC. It translates to CASPRQEGRNEQYF.

The rearrangement links TRBV11-2 to TRBJ1-5; maybe TRBD1 (5 bases). This CDR3 region has 17 residues. V lost 1 base and J 7 bases, leaving 20 bases between the germline ends. CDR1 is SGHAT and CDR2 is FQNNGV in the germline V gene. CDR3 sequence: CASSLGHGRGLDQPQHF. For the CDR3, the DNA is TGTGCCAGCAGCTTAGGCCACGGGCGGGGGTTAGACCAGCCCCAGCATTTT. The full variable domain, in which reference TRBV11-2 and TRBJ1-5 provide the parts outside the CDR3, is EAGVAQSPRYKIIEKRQSVAFWCNPISGHATLYWYQQILGQGPKLLIQFQNNGVVDDSQLPKDRFSAERLKGVDSTLKIQPAKLEDSAVYLCASSLGHGRGLDQPQHFGDGTRLSIL.

The V gene is TRBV19, the J gene TRBJ2-1; no definite D call. This CDR3 spans 11 amino acids. Trimming left V 2 bases short and J 7 bases short, with 3 bases between. Per germline, CDR1 LNHDA and CDR2 SQIVND (reference sequence). The CDR3 protein is CASSISNEQFF. The DNA for the CDR3 is TGTGCCAGTAGTATAAGTAATGAGCAGTTCTTC.

The V and J genes are TRBV20-1 and TRBJ2-1; the match to TRBD1 covers 8 bases. The CDR3 has 15 amino acids. In germline, CDR1 is DFQATT, CDR2 SNEGSKA (reference sequence). J lost 2 bases, V lost 2 bases, and 5 bases had no gene match. CDR3 sequence (DNA): TGCAGTGCTAGAACGGACAGGGTGGCCTACAATGAGCAGTTCTTC. The encoded protein is CSARTDRVAYNEQFF.

V usage is TRBV3-1 and J usage is TRBJ2-3; D remains unclear. CDR1 and CDR2 from the germline V gene are LGHDT and YNNKEL (reference sequence). Trimming took off 3 bases at V and 2 bases at J, with 9 bases between the two ends. The CDR3 totals 14 residues. The CDR3, as DNA: TGTGCCAGCAGCCAGTTGAGGTCCACAGATACGCAGTATTTT. This translates into CASSQLRSTDTQYF.

The chain carries TRBV11-1 and TRBJ1-1, with a possible D match to TRBD1 (5 bases). CDR3 length: 17 amino acids. The germline V gene has CDR1 SGHAT and CDR2 FQDESV (reference sequence). The V and J ends lost 5 bases and 4 bases respectively, with 23 bases between them. The CDR3 sequence: CASSVSVNPRVGTEAFF. The DNA for the CDR3 is TGTGCCAGCAGCGTAAGTGTCAATCCCAGGGTTGGCACTGAAGCTTTCTTT.

This sequence joins TRBV7-9 and TRBJ2-7; the D call may be TRBD1 or TRBD2 (5 bases each). The CDR3 is 15 amino acids. Trimming pared 5 bases from V and 3 bases from J, leaving 17 bases between. Germline CDR1 and CDR2: SEHNR and FQNEAQ (reference sequence). The CDR3 DNA follows: TGTGCCAGCAGCACCGGGCAGATTGGGGGCTACGAGCAGTACTTC. This sequence encodes CASSTGQIGGYEQYF.

The chain couples TRBV29-1 to TRBJ1-2; D gene uncertain. The germline gives CDR1 SQVTM, CDR2 ANQGSEA. This CDR3 comprises 15 residues. Trimming stripped 5 bases from V and 1 base from J, with 17 bases between. The CDR3 region is CSVFGGNKVNYGYTF. In nucleotides, the CDR3 is TGCAGCGTTTTCGGCGGGAACAAGGTTAACTATGGCTACACCTTC.

The chain employs TRBV4-2 and TRBJ2-7; 7 bases agree with TRBD2. The germline V gene has CDR1 LGHNA and CDR2 YNFKEQ. Trimming cost V 4 bases and J 3 bases; bases outside gene matches: 3. This CDR3 is 13 amino acids long. The CDR3 DNA sequence: TGTGCCAGCAGCCCTGGGACTATCTACGAGCAGTACTTC. Protein sequence: CASSPGTIYEQYF.

The J gene is TRBJ2-7, the V gene TRBV7-2, with 10 positions matching TRBD1. Germline CDR1 and CDR2: SGHTA and FQGNSA. Losses at the gene ends were 5 bases for V and 2 bases for J; bases not matched to a gene: 3. The CDR3 runs 14 residues. CDR3: CASSRTGGAYEQYF. CDR3 in DNA: TGTGCCAGCAGCCGGACAGGGGGGGCCTACGAGCAGTACTTC. Together with reference TRBV7-2 and TRBJ2-7, the CDR3 gives the full variable domain: GAGVSQSPSNKVTEKGKDVELRCDPISGHTALYWYRQSLGQGLEFLIYFQGNSAPDKSGLPSDRFSAERTGGSVSTLTIQRTQQEDSAVYLCASSRTGGAYEQYFGPGTRLTVT.

The genes are TRBV6-1 and TRBJ2-3; D perhaps matches TRBD1 (6 bases). Germline V CDR1 and CDR2: MNHNS, SASEGT. Trimming took 6 bases from V and 2 from J, leaving 21 bases between them. The CDR3 runs to 17 residues. The CDR3 nucleotides read TGTGCCAGCAGGAATTCCCAGGGGTTTCTGTTCACAGATACGCAGTATTTT. Encoded protein: CASRNSQGFLFTDTQYF.

The chain combines TRBV6-5 with TRBJ2-2; tentatively, D is TRBD1 (6 bases). V was trimmed by 8 bases and J by 4 bases, leaving 11 bases between them. Germline assignment: CDR1 MNHEY and CDR2 SVGAGI. This CDR3 is built from 13 residues. This chain's CDR3 is CASGYRATGELFF. The DNA for the CDR3 is TGTGCCAGCGGCTACAGGGCCACCGGGGAGCTGTTTTTT.

The chain is built from TRBV29-1 and TRBJ2-7, with 8 bases fitting TRBD1. Germline lookup yields CDR1 SQVTM and CDR2 ANQGSEA. This CDR3 is 13 amino acids long. J was trimmed by 3 bases and V by 6 bases; bases with no gene match: 7. CDR3 coding DNA: TGCAGCGTCCTGGACAGGGCCCGCTACGAGCAGTACTTC. As protein: CSVLDRARYEQYF.

The chain employs TRBV4-2 and TRBJ1-1, with a weak D call TRBD1 (5 bases). The length of the CDR3 is 15 residues. The V end lost 6 bases, the J end lost 0 bases, and 14 bases lay between the germline ends. Germline V gene data show CDR1 as LGHNA and CDR2 as YNFKEQ. The CDR3 nucleotides are TGTGCCAGCAGACCAAGCGGGGGAATGAACACTGAAGCTTTCTTT. Its protein product is CASRPSGGMNTEAFF.

This chain joins TRBV19 and TRBJ2-7; D unresolved. This CDR3 has 17 residues. The germline V gene encodes CDR1 LNHDA and CDR2 SQIVND (reference sequence). Trimming pared 0 bases from V and 5 bases from J, leaving 20 bases between. This CDR3 is CASSIDYEGQTNNEQYF. For the CDR3, the DNA is TGTGCCAGTAGTATAGATTATGAAGGGCAGACAAACAACGAGCAGTACTTC.

V is TRBV7-8 and J is TRBJ2-3, with no clear D. CDR1 SGHVS and CDR2 FQNEAQ come from the germline V gene. The CDR3 runs to 16 residues. Trimming cost V 5 bases and J 2 bases, with 17 bases left between them. CDR3 coding DNA: TGTGCCAGCAGCCCCACCTTGGACGTGAACACAGATACGCAGTATTTT. Protein: CASSPTLDVNTDTQYF.

This clonotype was observed a few times. This chain links TRBV12-3 or TRBV12-4 with TRBJ2-1, with D perhaps matching TRBD2 (6 bases). This CDR3 has 13 residues. V was pared by 5 bases and J by 5 bases, with 10 bases between. The CDR3 DNA reads TGTGCCAGCAGTCCCCGGGGGAACAATGAGCAGTTCTTC. Translation: CASSPRGNNEQFF.

V usage is TRBV29-1 and J usage is TRBJ1-2, with D tentatively TRBD1 (5 bases). The CDR3 consists of 12 residues. In germline, CDR1 is SQVTM, CDR2 ANQGSEA. The V gene lost 6 bases and the J gene lost 4 bases, with 12 bases spanning the gap. The CDR3, as DNA: TGCAGCGTCAGCCGGGACCCCTATGGCTACACCTTC. As protein: CSVSRDPYGYTF.

This chain uses TRBV7-9 with TRBJ1-1, with D unclear. The CDR3 is 14 residues long. Trimming took off 3 bases at V and 2 bases at J, with 10 bases between the two ends. Germline V CDR1 and CDR2: SEHNR, FQNEAQ (reference sequence). The CDR3 DNA reads as TGTGCCAGCAGCTTGGTAAGATCCAACACTGAAGCTTTCTTT. This encodes CASSLVRSNTEAFF. Full variable domain (missing parts from reference TRBV7-9 and TRBJ1-1): DTGVSQNPRHKITKRGQNVTFRCDPISEHNRLYWYRQTLGQGPEFLTYFQNEAQLEKSRLLSDRFSAERPKGSFSTLEIQRTEQGDSAMYLCASSLVRSNTEAFFGQGTRLTVV.

The chain joins TRBV20-1 to TRBJ1-5; D is undetermined. V lost 3 bases and J 3 bases, leaving 12 bases between the germline ends. CDR1 is DFQATT, CDR2 SNEGSKA, per germline (reference sequence). The length of the CDR3 is 14 residues. CDR3 in DNA: TGCAGTGCTAGTCCCACCACCCTCAATCAGCCCCAGCATTTT. Translated: CSASPTTLNQPQHF.

The chain couples TRBV5-6 to TRBJ2-5; D ambiguous. This CDR3 comprises 13 residues. Germline loops: CDR1 SGHDT, CDR2 YYEEEE. V was clipped by 4 bases and J by 3 bases, with 10 bases between them. As DNA, the CDR3 is TGTGCCAGCAGCATGATACCGGAAGAGACCCAGTACTTC. Protein: CASSMIPEETQYF.

The rearrangement joins TRBV30 to TRBJ1-5; tentative D call: TRBD1 (5 bases). This CDR3 is 14 amino acids long. The V and J ends lost 4 bases and 2 bases respectively, with 12 bases between them. CDR1 and CDR2 from the germline V gene are GTSNPN and SVGIG (reference sequence). The CDR3 DNA reads as TGTGCCTGGATTGTCGACAGTGGCAATCAGCCCCAGCATTTT. Protein product: CAWIVDSGNQPQHF. The complete variable domain, with remaining parts taken from reference TRBV30 and TRBJ1-5, reads SQTIHQWPATLVQPVGSPLSLECTVEGTSNPNLYWYRQAAGRGLQLLFYSVGIGQISSEVPQNLSASRPQDRQFILSSKKLLLSDSGFYLCAWIVDSGNQPQHFGDGTRLSIL.

This clonotype was detected only once. The rearrangement joins TRBV7-9 to TRBJ1-4, with TRBD1 as a possible D gene (6 bases). This CDR3 contains 13 residues. Germline values: CDR1 SEHNR, CDR2 FQNEAQ (reference sequence). V lost 6 bases to trimming and J lost 8 bases, with 13 bases between them. The CDR3 DNA follows: TGTGCCAGCAGGACGGCCGGGGGCGAAAAACTGTTTTTT. Residues: CASRTAGGEKLFF.

The V call is TRBV12-3 or TRBV12-4, the J call TRBJ1-2; 7 nucleotides align to TRBD1. The CDR3 runs to 15 residues. With 5 bases clipped from V and 4 bases from J, the junction kept 10 bases outside the gene matches. The CDR3 nucleotides are TGTGCCAGCAGTACCGGGACAGCCTCTCTCTATGGCTACACCTTC. It specifies CASSTGTASLYGYTF.

The chain couples TRBV27 to TRBJ2-7; 8 positions match TRBD1. CDR3 length: 14 amino acids. Germline CDR1 MNHEY, CDR2 SMNVEV (reference sequence). With V trimmed by 3 bases and J by 6 bases, 7 bases remained unmatched. CDR3 in amino acids: CASSFGDRGSEQYF. CDR3 nucleotide sequence: TGTGCCAGCAGTTTTGGTGACAGGGGTAGCGAGCAGTACTTC.

V is TRBV19 and J is TRBJ1-1; 7 positions agree with TRBD1. The CDR3 has 12 residues. V dropped 9 bases and J dropped 6; count of bases not matched to a gene: 7. Germline V gene lookup returns CDR1 LNHDA and CDR2 SQIVND (reference sequence). The CDR3 coding sequence is TGTGCCAGCACGACAGGGTACGCTGAAGCTTTCTTT. It codes for CASTTGYAEAFF.

The chain links TRBV4-1 to TRBJ1-1, with D perhaps matching TRBD1 (5 bases). The CDR3 consists of 15 residues. The V and J ends lost 3 bases and 1 base respectively, with 12 bases between them. The germline gives CDR1 MGHRA, CDR2 YSYEKL. In DNA form, the CDR3 reads TGCGCCAGCAGCCAGGGACCGACCGAGAACACTGAAGCTTTCTTT. Its protein product is CASSQGPTENTEAFF.

This clonotype has a single count. The chain links TRBV19 to TRBJ2-2, with 8 bases identical to TRBD1. Germline CDR1 and CDR2: LNHDA and SQIVND (reference sequence). This CDR3 spans 15 amino acids. Trimming removed 5 bases from V and 4 bases from J; junction bases left unmatched: 6. The CDR3 is CASSHGQGSTGELFF. The CDR3 DNA sequence: TGTGCCAGTAGTCACGGACAGGGCTCCACCGGGGAGCTGTTTTTT.